This entry lists 17 T cell receptor beta chains sequenced from one sample in a study of blood T cell repertoires in COVID-19. Only in-frame clones appear in the TCRdb table, and some are missing; sequencing was by immunoSEQ multiplex PCR. In the table there are hundreds of thousands of clones, 70% to 90% of which are singletons. Sequencing was performed on PBMCs or T cells enriched from blood (not recorded which). The receptors originated from a woman aged 18-35 years with acute COVID-19.

The chain employs TRBV2 and TRBJ2-1; maybe TRBD2 (5 bases). V lost 6 bases and J 12 bases, leaving 15 bases between the germline ends. In germline, CDR1 is SNHLY, CDR2 FYNNEI. The CDR3 length is 12 residues. CDR3 sequence (DNA): TGTGCCAGCAGATTACTAGGCCCCGGGCAGTTCTTC. Translated: CASRLLGPGQFF.

The gene calls are TRBV11-2 and TRBJ1-3; D gene ambiguous. Trimming cost V 2 bases and J 0 bases, with 8 bases left between them. The CDR3 runs 15 residues. Germline loops: CDR1 SGHAT, CDR2 FQNNGV. The CDR3 here is CASSLSSLSGNTIYF. The DNA for the CDR3 is TGTGCCAGCAGCTTATCATCACTCTCTGGAAACACCATATATTTT.

This clone has more than one count but fewer than ten. This chain joins TRBV5-1 and TRBJ1-4; D might be TRBD1 (6 bases). The CDR3 is 15 residues long. Germline values: CDR1 SGHRS, CDR2 YFSETQ. The V end was cut by 4 bases, the J end by 8 bases, with 18 bases between. CDR3 sequence (DNA): TGCGCCAGCAGCCTTACGGGGGGCTTAGGAGAAAAACTGTTTTTT. Translation gives CASSLTGGLGEKLFF.

In DNA, the CDR3 is TGTGCCAGCTCACCCCCGGGGGCGGGGGCTTACAATGAGCAGTTCTTC. Protein product: CASSPPGAGAYNEQFF. The genes are TRBV18 and TRBJ2-1; perhaps TRBD2 as D (7 bases). V gave up 3 bases and J gave up 4 bases, with 16 bases separating them. The CDR3 totals 16 residues. The germline gives CDR1 KGHSH, CDR2 LQKENI.

The chain employs TRBV7-6 and TRBJ2-3; D is perhaps TRBD2 (5 bases). The CDR3 is 15 residues long. The V gene's germline CDR1 is SGHVS and CDR2 FNYEAQ. Trimming removed 2 bases from V and 0 bases from J, with 9 bases in between. CDR3 sequence: CASSLNGGSTDTQYF. The CDR3 coding sequence is TGTGCCAGCAGCTTAAACGGCGGGAGCACAGATACGCAGTATTTT.

The chain recombines TRBV6-5 with TRBJ2-7; D is undetermined. The germline V gene encodes CDR1 MNHEY and CDR2 SVGAGI. Deletions cut 6 bases from V and 1 base from J, with 13 bases between. The CDR3 extends over 14 amino acids. The DNA of the CDR3 is TGTGCCAGCAGGGCGGTCTCGTCTTCCTACGAGCAGTACTTC. This translates into CASRAVSSSYEQYF.

The rearrangement uses TRBV30 and TRBJ1-1; D call uncertain. Between the trimmed V and J ends, which lost 1 base and 0 bases, there was a span of 6 bases. CDR1 and CDR2 (germline): GTSNPN, SVGIG (reference sequence). This CDR3 contains 13 residues. CDR3: CAWSELMNTEAFF. In nucleotides, the CDR3 is TGTGCCTGGAGTGAACTTATGAACACTGAAGCTTTCTTT.

The chain uses TRBV19 and TRBJ1-5, with TRBD1 matching 8 bases. The junction had 10 bases not matched to a gene; V was cut back by 4 bases and J by 8 bases. The CDR3 sequence is 15 residues long. CDR1 and CDR2 (germline): LNHDA, SQIVND (reference sequence). CDR3 residues: CASSSLYRGIKPQHF. In nucleotides, the CDR3 is TGTGCCAGTAGTAGCTTGTACAGGGGGATTAAGCCCCAGCATTTT.

This clone was recorded a few times. The chain combines TRBV29-1 with TRBJ1-2, with a tentative D call TRBD1 (5 bases). The CDR3 length is 13 residues. Germline V gene data show CDR1 as SQVTM and CDR2 as ANQGSEA. With 8 bases removed from V and 4 bases from J, the gap between germline ends came to 17 bases. CDR3 region: CSIRQTLGYGYTF. For the CDR3, the DNA is TGCAGCATCCGACAGACCTTAGGCTATGGCTACACCTTC. The full variable domain, its missing parts supplied by reference TRBV29-1 and TRBJ1-2, is SAVISQKPSRDICQRGTSLTIQCQVDSQVTMMFWYRQQPGQSLTLIATANQGSEATYESGFVIDKFPISRPNLTFSTLTVSNMSPEDSSIYLCSIRQTLGYGYTFGSGTRLTVV.

A single count supports this clone. The J gene is TRBJ2-2, the V gene TRBV11-2, with 10 bases matching TRBD1. V lost 3 bases, J lost 6 bases, and 10 bases stayed unmatched. This CDR3 has 17 amino acids. Germline values: CDR1 SGHAT, CDR2 FQNNGV. The CDR3 DNA reads as TGTGCCAGCAGCTTCCCCGACAGGGGGCGCAGATCCGGGGAGCTGTTTTTT. Amino acid sequence: CASSFPDRGRRSGELFF.

The rearrangement links TRBV29-1 to TRBJ2-7; tentative D call: TRBD2 (5 bases). This CDR3 region has 13 residues. Germline assignment: CDR1 SQVTM and CDR2 ANQGSEA. Trimming stripped 0 bases from V and 6 bases from J, with 12 bases between. The CDR3 sequence: CSVEEDPGSEQYF. Written as DNA, the CDR3 is TGCAGCGTTGAAGAGGATCCGGGATCCGAGCAGTACTTC.

The rearrangement uses TRBV5-1 and TRBJ2-7; D is ambiguous. This CDR3 region has 14 residues. Germline values: CDR1 SGHRS, CDR2 YFSETQ. Trimming left V 0 bases short and J 4 bases short, with 11 bases between. This CDR3 is CASSLARSGYEQYF. CDR3 in DNA: TGCGCCAGCAGCTTGGCTAGATCCGGATACGAGCAGTACTTC.

This sequence joins TRBV10-3 and TRBJ1-6; possibly TRBD1 for D (6 bases). Trimming removed 0 bases from V and 2 bases from J, with 8 bases in between. Germline CDR1 reads ENHRY; CDR2 reads SYGVKD. The CDR3 contains 16 residues. This CDR3 is CAISESGQPYNSPLHF. In DNA, the CDR3 is TGTGCCATCAGTGAGTCCGGACAGCCCTATAATTCACCCCTCCACTTT.

This clone appeared a single time. The chain is built from TRBV2 and TRBJ2-7, with D unresolved. The CDR3 consists of 16 residues. Between the trimmed V and J ends, which lost 3 bases and 2 bases, there was a span of 17 bases. The germline CDR1 and CDR2 sequences are SNHLY and FYNNEI. This chain's CDR3 is CASSDPSTDTAYEQYF. The CDR3 DNA is TGTGCCAGCAGTGACCCATCGACCGACACTGCCTACGAGCAGTACTTC.

This clone has only a few counts. The chain joins TRBV14 to TRBJ1-6; no clear D gene. Germline CDR1 SGHDN, CDR2 FVKESK. The CDR3 runs to 13 residues. Trimming cost V 4 bases and J 8 bases, with 9 bases left between them. The CDR3, as DNA: TGTGCCAGCAGCCTCAGGTGGGATTCACCCCTCCACTTT. Protein: CASSLRWDSPLHF.

The genes are TRBV18 and TRBJ1-2, with 10 bases aligning to TRBD1. The CDR3 has 15 residues. Trimming cost V 2 bases and J 8 bases; bases outside gene matches: 8. Per the germline V gene, CDR1 is KGHSH and CDR2 is LQKENI. CDR3 region: CASSPTQGTGDGYTF. For the CDR3, the DNA is TGTGCCAGCTCACCAACCCAGGGGACAGGGGACGGCTACACCTTC.

This chain connects TRBV5-6 to TRBJ2-1, with 7 bases identical to TRBD2. J gave up 6 bases and V 5 bases, and 11 bases lay outside the gene matches. The CDR3 is 15 residues long. Per the germline V gene, CDR1 is SGHDT and CDR2 is YYEEEE. CDR3 bases: TGTGCCAGCAGTGAGGACCGGGACTACTTCAATGAGCAGTTCTTC. Its protein is CASSEDRDYFNEQFF.